Below, 18 T cell receptor beta chains from the same sample are listed, as sequenced in a study of blood T cell repertoires in COVID-19. Repertoires were generated with immunoSEQ multiplex PCR, while TCRdb's copy carries only in-frame clones and drops some. The data contain 200,000 to 250,000 clones, approximately 88% of them singletons. Material for sequencing was peripheral blood. The receptors stem from a woman aged 30 to 39 with COVID-19, enrolled during active disease.

This clone came up once. The chain combines TRBV19 with TRBJ2-3; 9 positions agree with TRBD2. The junction had 4 bases not matched to a gene; V was cut back by 2 bases and J by 4 bases. Looked up from germline, CDR1 is LNHDA and CDR2 is SQIVND (reference sequence). This CDR3 spans 15 amino acids. In DNA form, the CDR3 reads TGTGCCAGTAGTATAAGCGGCGGGAGGGCAGATACGCAGTATTTT. This codes for CASSISGGRADTQYF.

The CDR3 loop is CTSSQDHQLAGGPPTDTQYF. For the CDR3, the DNA is TGCACCAGCAGCCAAGATCATCAACTAGCGGGAGGTCCCCCCACAGATACGCAGTATTTT. This chain links TRBV1 with TRBJ2-3; no check of the table's D call, TRBD2, against the DNA was made. TRBV1 is labeled a pseudogene. This CDR3 is built from 20 residues.

The J gene is TRBJ1-1, the V gene TRBV5-1; D might be TRBD1 (6 bases). CDR3 length: 14 amino acids. The germline V gene encodes CDR1 SGHRS and CDR2 YFSETQ. Trimming removed 4 bases at V and 2 bases at J, with 12 bases between. Here the CDR3 DNA reads TGCGCCAGCAGCCTGGGGGCCTTAAACACTGAAGCTTTCTTT. Its protein is CASSLGALNTEAFF.

On this clone itself: The same CDR3 arises from other DNA sequences in this sample as well. The chain carries TRBV18 and TRBJ2-7; TRBD1 matches at 10 bases. CDR1 is KGHSH, CDR2 LQKENI, per germline. Germline trimming cut 0 bases from V and 4 bases from J; bases unmatched to any gene: 0. The CDR3 has 14 amino acids. CDR3 protein: CASSPPGQGYEQYF. For the CDR3, the DNA is TGTGCCAGCTCACCACCGGGACAGGGGTACGAGCAGTACTTC.

V gene TRBV7-2 combines with J gene TRBJ1-5; D is unclear. Germline CDR1 reads SGHTA; CDR2 reads FQGNSA. This CDR3 region has 14 residues. V shed 2 bases and J shed 2 bases, with 7 bases lying between them. CDR3: CASSLMARNQPQHF. CDR3 DNA sequence: TGTGCCAGCAGCTTAATGGCACGCAATCAGCCCCAGCATTTT. Full variable domain (rest looked up from reference TRBV7-2 and TRBJ1-5): GAGVSQSPSNKVTEKGKDVELRCDPISGHTALYWYRQSLGQGLEFLIYFQGNSAPDKSGLPSDRFSAERTGGSVSTLTIQRTQQEDSAVYLCASSLMARNQPQHFGDGTRLSIL.

In its sample, this clone was seen a few times. The CDR3 is CASSPRPGQGPETQYF. CDR3 coding DNA: TGTGCCAGCTCACCCCGACCCGGACAGGGGCCAGAGACCCAGTACTTC. V is TRBV18 and J is TRBJ2-5; 9 nucleotides agree with TRBD1. The V gene end was trimmed by 3 bases and the J gene end by 4 bases; junction bases not matched to a gene: 9. Germline values: CDR1 KGHSH, CDR2 LQKENI. The CDR3 totals 16 residues.

V usage is TRBV10-3 and J usage is TRBJ1-6; 10 nucleotides match TRBD1. V lost 3 bases to trimming and J lost 9 bases; unmatched junction nucleotides: 5. The CDR3 totals 15 residues. CDR1 and CDR2 (germline): ENHRY, SYGVKD. The CDR3 nucleotides are TGTGCCATCAGTGAAGGGACAGGGGAAGCTTCACCCCTCCACTTT. Translating it yields CAISEGTGEASPLHF.

The rearrangement joins TRBV5-4 to TRBJ2-3; possible D gene TRBD1, 5 bases. This CDR3 has 13 residues. Germline CDR1 reads SGHNT; CDR2 reads YYREEE (reference sequence). Trimming cost V 5 bases and J 0 bases, with 7 bases left between them. For the CDR3, the DNA is TGTGCCAGCAGTGGGGCTAGCACAGATACGCAGTATTTT. Residues: CASSGASTDTQYF.

This clone appeared once. The V gene is TRBV10-3, the J gene TRBJ2-3, with TRBD2 as a possible D gene (6 bases). This CDR3 region has 17 residues. Between the trimmed V and J ends, which lost 3 bases and 0 bases, there was a span of 16 bases. The germline V gene has CDR1 ENHRY and CDR2 SYGVKD. The CDR3 region has the DNA TGTGCCATCAGTGACGGTAAGGGCACTAGCAGCACAGATACGCAGTATTTT. This codes for CAISDGKGTSSTDTQYF.

This chain links TRBV20-1 with TRBJ1-1; D might be TRBD1 (5 bases). The CDR3 is 11 amino acids. Trimming shortened V by 1 base and J by 7 bases, and 7 bases separated the two germline ends. CDR1 is DFQATT and CDR2 is SNEGSKA in the germline V gene (reference sequence). The CDR3 is CSARGGGEAFF. DNA for the CDR3: TGCAGTGCTAGAGGGGGCGGTGAAGCTTTCTTT.

This clone has a handful of counts. The gene calls are TRBV10-3 and TRBJ1-1; 9 bases are shared with TRBD1. The CDR3 runs to 16 residues. CDR1 and CDR2 (germline): ENHRY, SYGVKD. V lost 5 bases, J lost 0 bases, and 7 bases stayed unmatched. CDR3 DNA sequence: TGTGCCATCAGTCGGACAGGGGCTCGCCTGAACACTGAAGCTTTCTTT. It is translated as CAISRTGARLNTEAFF.

This chain joins TRBV6-6 and TRBJ2-2; TRBD1 aligns across 8 bases. The V gene's germline CDR1 is MNHNY and CDR2 SVGAGI (reference sequence). The CDR3 runs to 14 residues. Losses at the gene ends were 10 bases for V and 0 bases for J; bases not matched to a gene: 4. The CDR3 DNA reads as TGTGCCACCAAGGACAGGGCGAACACCGGGGAGCTGTTTTTT. Translated: CATKDRANTGELFF.

The chain couples TRBV19 to TRBJ2-6, with D maybe TRBD2 (7 bases). There are 20 residues in the CDR3. V lost 3 bases, J lost 0 bases, and 21 bases lay in between. Germline V lookup: CDR1 LNHDA, CDR2 SQIVND (reference sequence). The CDR3 protein is CASSMRGGRVPPSGANVLTF. The CDR3 bases are TGTGCCAGTAGTATGAGGGGGGGCAGGGTCCCCCCCTCTGGGGCCAACGTCCTGACTTTC.

The chain employs TRBV7-9 and TRBJ1-6; D uncertain. Trimming cost V 0 bases and J 5 bases, with 5 bases left between them. Germline V lookup: CDR1 SEHNR, CDR2 FQNEAQ (reference sequence). The CDR3 loop spans 14 amino acids. CDR3 sequence: CASSLAANNSPLHF. For the CDR3, the DNA is TGTGCCAGCAGCTTAGCAGCTAATAATTCACCCCTCCACTTT.

This clone occurred once. V is TRBV9 and J is TRBJ2-3, with 12 bases aligning to TRBD2. V shed 1 base and J 3 bases; nucleotides not matched to a gene: 3. CDR3 length: 16 amino acids. Germline-derived CDR1 and CDR2 are SGDLS and YYNGEE. CDR3 in DNA: TGTGCCAGCAGCGTAACTAGCGGGAGGTGGACAGATACGCAGTATTTT. Its translation is CASSVTSGRWTDTQYF.

This sequence joins TRBV5-6 and TRBJ1-1, with D hard to call. The CDR3 has 11 residues. The V gene's germline CDR1 is SGHDT and CDR2 YYEEEE. Trimming took off 1 base at V and 8 bases at J, with 6 bases between the two ends. CDR3 DNA sequence: TGTGCCAGCAGCTTGTGGGAGGAAGCTTTCTTT. Translation: CASSLWEEAFF. Full variable domain (missing parts from reference TRBV5-6 and TRBJ1-1): DAGVTQSPTHLIKTRGQQVTLRCSPKSGHDTVSWYQQALGQGPQFIFQYYEEEERQRGNFPDRFSGHQFPNYSSELNVNALLLGDSALYLCASSLWEEAFFGQGTRLTVV.

A note on this clone: At one end the junction does not follow the germline gene, possibly because of a read error. In DNA form, the CDR3 reads TGTGCCAGCCGTGATGGGAGCTCCTATAATTCACCCCTCCACTTT. Its translation is CASRDGSSYNSPLHF. The chain has TRBV6-1 and TRBJ1-6; D ambiguous. The CDR3 totals 15 residues. Germline lookup yields CDR1 MNHNS and CDR2 SASEGT.

The CDR3 loop is CASSSGSFTEAFF. CDR3 bases: TGTGCCAGCAGCTCCGGGTCATTTACTGAAGCTTTCTTT. V and J are TRBV12-3 or TRBV12-4 and TRBJ1-1; D not certain. The CDR3 is 13 amino acids. The V and J ends lost 6 bases and 5 bases respectively, with 13 bases between them.